This entry concerns a single T cell receptor (beta chain). This sample was taken from a study of blood T cell repertoires in COVID-19. Study-wide background: Acute-phase and convalescent COVID-19 samples originated in the United States, Italy and Spain. In each case, the material was cDNA or gDNA derived from T cells, B-cell-depleted T cells, or PBMCs.

Cohorts were based on clinical histories the participants reported. This CDR3 has 16 amino acids. TCRdb keeps only in-frame clones here, not all; method: immunoSEQ multiplex PCR. The sample has 200,000 to 250,000 clones; 90% are singletons. This receptor was obtained from a man aged 25-45 years who had been exposed to COVID-19. Sequencing was done on a sample of PBMCs or T cells enriched from blood (not recorded which). V gene TRBV21-1 combines with J gene TRBJ2-4; the D segment call TRBD2 is taken from the table without a DNA check. TRBV21-1 is flagged as a pseudogene. CDR3 in DNA: TGTGCCAGCAGCAGTTGGCCTAGCGATTGGGGAAACATTCAGTACTTC. This codes for CASSSWPSDWGNIQYF.